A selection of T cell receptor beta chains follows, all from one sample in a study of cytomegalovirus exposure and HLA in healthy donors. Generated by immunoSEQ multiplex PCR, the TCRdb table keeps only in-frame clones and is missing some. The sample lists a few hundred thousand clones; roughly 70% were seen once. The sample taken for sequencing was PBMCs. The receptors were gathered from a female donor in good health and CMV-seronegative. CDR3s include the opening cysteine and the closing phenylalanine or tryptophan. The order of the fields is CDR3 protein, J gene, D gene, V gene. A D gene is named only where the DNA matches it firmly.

CDR3 protein: CASSRLRAGNTIYF
J gene: TRBJ1-3
D gene: -
V gene: TRBV7-9

CDR3 protein: CASSQDRAGAYEQYF
J gene: TRBJ2-7
D gene: TRBD2
V gene: TRBV14

CDR3 protein: CASSESRTGGTEAFF
J gene: TRBJ1-1
D gene: TRBD1
V gene: TRBV10-2

CDR3 protein: CASRIPGWEQFF
J gene: TRBJ2-1
D gene: -
V gene: TRBV28

CDR3 protein: CASSLISGSATDTQYF
J gene: TRBJ2-3
D gene: TRBD2
V gene: TRBV11-3

CDR3 protein: CATNRGLGEQFF
J gene: TRBJ2-1
D gene: TRBD1
V gene: TRBV27

CDR3 protein: CASSESGGQPQHF
J gene: TRBJ1-5
D gene: -
V gene: TRBV10-1

CDR3 protein: CASDRASYNEQFF
J gene: TRBJ2-1
D gene: TRBD1
V gene: TRBV6-1

CDR3 protein: CASSFQGASRETQYF
J gene: TRBJ2-5
D gene: TRBD1
V gene: TRBV7-2

CDR3 protein: CASSSPGLGLSEQFF
J gene: TRBJ2-1
D gene: TRBD2
V gene: TRBV27

CDR3 protein: CASSRGGLGETQYF
J gene: TRBJ2-5
D gene: -
V gene: TRBV14

CDR3 protein: CASSLAKTGAQETQYF
J gene: TRBJ2-5
D gene: TRBD1
V gene: TRBV7-9